The 3 T cell receptor beta chains presented below share a single source sample, sequenced in a study of early T cells in non-severe SARS-CoV-2 infection. TCRdb used MiXCR to reprocess the 5' RACE reads, holding one entry per CDR3 protein. Of 50,000 to 65,000 distinct CDR3 sequences in the sample, about 9.3% were seen once. The material sequenced was whole blood. These receptors came from an adult who was a healthcare worker with PCR-confirmed SARS-CoV-2 infection or an uninfected control (not recorded which).

This clonotype was seen ten or more times. The chain is built from TRBV12-5 and TRBJ2-7; D perhaps matches TRBD1 (5 bases). The CDR3 length is 12 residues. V dropped 6 bases and J dropped 0 bases, with 6 bases sitting between them. Germline V gene lookup returns CDR1 LGHNT and CDR2 FRNRAP. As DNA, the CDR3 is TGTGCTAGTGGAGGGGCCTCCTACGAGCAGTACTTC. Translating gives CASGGASYEQYF. Full variable domain (outside the CDR3, taken from reference TRBV12-5 and TRBJ2-7): DARVTQTPRHKVTEMGQEVTMRCQPILGHNTVFWYRQTMMQGLELLAYFRNRAPLDDSGMPKDRFSAEMPDATLATLKIQPSEPRDSAVYFCASGGASYEQYFGPGTRLTVT.

The J gene is TRBJ1-1, the V gene TRBV12-3 or TRBV12-4; D perhaps matches TRBD1 (6 bases). The CDR3 contains 14 residues. Trimming stripped 3 bases from V and 6 bases from J, with 14 bases between. In DNA, the CDR3 is TGTGCCAGCAGTTTTGGACAGCCGGGGGCTGAAGCTTTCTTT. It is translated as CASSFGQPGAEAFF.

This clonotype was found a few times. The chain links TRBV7-2 to TRBJ1-2; TRBD1 agrees at 9 bases. Trimming cost V 4 bases and J 3 bases; bases outside gene matches: 3. The CDR3 runs 14 residues. Looked up from germline, CDR1 is SGHTA and CDR2 is FQGNSA. Here the CDR3 DNA reads TGTGCCAGCAGCTACTGGGACAGGGACTATGGCTACACCTTC. Protein sequence: CASSYWDRDYGYTF.